A selection of T cell receptor beta chains follows, all from one sample in a study of OX40 agonist ivuxolimab in advanced cancers. Data came from immunoSEQ multiplex PCR; TCRdb stores just in-frame clones and leaves some out. This sample has about 13,000 clones, with 82% found just once. Sequencing used CD4+ or CD8+ T cells sorted from blood, obtained in a trial of the OX40 agonist ivuxolimab. The receptors here all came from an adult with an advanced solid tumor such as melanoma, head and neck, liver or kidney cancer. CDR3s include the opening cysteine and the closing phenylalanine or tryptophan. A D gene is named only where the DNA matches it firmly. Size values are once, few and many counts, or a class for expanded clones, and some rows have none.

J gene: TRBJ1-2
V gene: TRBV2
D gene: TRBD1
CDR3 length: 16
clone size: few
CDR3 protein: CASSELVTGGHYGYTF
CDR3 DNA: TGTGCCAGCAGTGAGTTGGTTACAGGGGGCCACTATGGCTACACCTTC

J gene: TRBJ2-7
V gene: TRBV2
D gene: .
CDR3 length: 14
clone size: .
CDR3 protein: CASSVLAVTYEQYF
CDR3 DNA: TGTGCCAGCAGTGTGTTAGCGGTTACCTACGAGCAGTACTTC

J gene: TRBJ1-1
V gene: TRBV19
D gene: .
CDR3 length: 13
clone size: .
CDR3 protein: CASTRGKRTEAFF
CDR3 DNA: TGTGCCAGTACAAGGGGAAAAAGAACTGAAGCTTTCTTT

J gene: TRBJ1-3
V gene: TRBV2
D gene: .
CDR3 length: 14
clone size: .
CDR3 protein: CASSELFGGNTIYF
CDR3 DNA: TGTGCCAGCAGTGAGTTATTCGGAGGAAACACCATATATTTT

J gene: TRBJ2-3
V gene: TRBV9
D gene: .
CDR3 length: 14
clone size: .
CDR3 protein: CASSQGGGIDTQYF
CDR3 DNA: TGTGCCAGCAGCCAGGGGGGGGGCATAGATACGCAGTATTTT

J gene: TRBJ1-2
V gene: TRBV27
D gene: .
CDR3 length: 15
clone size: .
CDR3 protein: CASSLTGVTNYGYTF
CDR3 DNA: TGTGCCAGCAGTTTAACGGGAGTTACTAACTATGGCTACACCTTC

J gene: TRBJ2-1
V gene: TRBV7-8
D gene: TRBD2
CDR3 length: 16
clone size: .
CDR3 protein: CASSPLSGLADNEQFF
CDR3 DNA: TGTGCCAGCAGCCCACTAAGCGGACTAGCGGACAATGAGCAGTTCTTC

J gene: TRBJ2-7
V gene: TRBV13
D gene: .
CDR3 length: 15
clone size: once
CDR3 protein: CASSLRGVRSYEQYF
CDR3 DNA: TGTGCCAGCAGCTTACGCGGGGTCCGCTCCTACGAGCAGTACTTC

J gene: TRBJ2-3
V gene: TRBV7-6
D gene: TRBD2
CDR3 length: 16
clone size: once
CDR3 protein: CASSSKAGGPRDTQYF
CDR3 DNA: TGTGCCAGCAGCTCAAAAGCGGGGGGGCCCAGAGATACGCAGTATTTT

J gene: TRBJ2-1
V gene: TRBV7-9
D gene: TRBD2
CDR3 length: 13
clone size: .
CDR3 protein: CATRTSGNNEQFF
CDR3 DNA: TGTGCCACTCGGACTAGCGGGAACAATGAGCAGTTCTTC

J gene: TRBJ1-2
V gene: TRBV6-5
D gene: .
CDR3 length: 11
clone size: .
CDR3 protein: CASSRDRSYTF
CDR3 DNA: TGTGCCAGCAGTCGCGACAGGAGCTACACCTTC

J gene: TRBJ2-7
V gene: TRBV6-5
D gene: .
CDR3 length: 15
clone size: once
CDR3 protein: CASSYSSRRFYEQYF
CDR3 DNA: TGTGCCAGCAGTTACTCGAGCAGGCGATTCTACGAGCAGTACTTC

J gene: TRBJ2-1
V gene: TRBV27
D gene: TRBD2
CDR3 length: 16
clone size: .
CDR3 protein: CASSLDGLAEYNEQFF
CDR3 DNA: TGTGCCAGCAGTCTAGATGGACTAGCGGAATACAATGAGCAGTTCTTC

J gene: TRBJ2-3
V gene: TRBV5-1
D gene: TRBD2
CDR3 length: 17
clone size: .
CDR3 protein: CASRGGVGAGELDTQYF
CDR3 DNA: TGCGCCAGCAGGGGGGGCGTAGGAGCGGGAGAATTAGATACGCAGTATTTT